The rows below give T cell receptor beta chains drawn from one sample of a study of T cell repertoires in cytomegalovirus infection. TCRdb itself ran the reads through MiXCR, one entry per CDR3 protein. The table includes around 530,000 distinct CDR3 sequences, about 25% detected once. Sequencing was carried out using PBMCs. These receptors all stem from a human donor in good health (CMV status not recorded). Some clones in this sample may be carry-over from other donors' samples. Both conserved end residues are part of each CDR3. D genes are given only for firm matches. The size entry is marked missing in some rows and otherwise reads once, few, many or a size class.

cdr3_nt: TGTGCCAGCAGCCAACAAGACGTTGGCGGGAGAGACATTCAGTACTTC
cdr3_aa: CASSQQDVGGRDIQYF
clone_size: many
d_call: TRBD2
j_call: TRBJ2-4
v_call: TRBV7-2

cdr3_nt: TGTGCCACCAGCAGGAACTACAGGGAATCTGGGTCCTACGAGCAGTACTTC
cdr3_aa: CATSRNYRESGSYEQYF
clone_size: once
d_call: .
j_call: TRBJ2-7
v_call: TRBV15

cdr3_nt: TGTGCCAGTAGCCCCGTTCCCGGGGCCACAGATACGCAGTATTTT
cdr3_aa: CASSPVPGATDTQYF
clone_size: .
d_call: .
j_call: TRBJ2-3
v_call: TRBV19

cdr3_nt: TGTGCCGGAGGGTCGGGGTCAATGGGTCAGCCCCAGCATTTT
cdr3_aa: CAGGSGSMGQPQHF
clone_size: .
d_call: .
j_call: TRBJ1-5
v_call: TRBV30

cdr3_nt: TGTGCCAGCAGTTTACACAGGGGAGGAGATGAGCAGTTCTTC
cdr3_aa: CASSLHRGGDEQFF
clone_size: .
d_call: .
j_call: TRBJ2-1
v_call: TRBV12-3/TRBV12-4

cdr3_nt: TGTGCCAGCAGCCCAAGGACTGGGAGCTCCTACAATGAGCAGTTCTTC
cdr3_aa: CASSPRTGSSYNEQFF
clone_size: many
d_call: .
j_call: TRBJ2-1
v_call: TRBV7-9

cdr3_nt: TGTGCCAGTAGTATAATTGGAAACACCATATATTTT
cdr3_aa: CASSIIGNTIYF
clone_size: few
d_call: .
j_call: TRBJ1-3
v_call: TRBV19

cdr3_nt: TGTGCCATCAGTGAAAGGGAGCGTCCGGGGGGGCAGTTCTTC
cdr3_aa: CAISERERPGGQFF
clone_size: few
d_call: TRBD2
j_call: TRBJ2-1
v_call: TRBV10-3

cdr3_nt: TGTGCCATCGGGATCAGCACAGATACGCAGTATTTT
cdr3_aa: CAIGISTDTQYF
clone_size: few
d_call: .
j_call: TRBJ2-3
v_call: TRBV10-3

cdr3_nt: TGTGCCAGTAGTATCGTGGCCGGTAACACTGAAGCTTTCTTT
cdr3_aa: CASSIVAGNTEAFF
clone_size: .
d_call: .
j_call: TRBJ1-1
v_call: TRBV19

cdr3_nt: TGTGCCAGCAGTGGACTAGCGCAAGCTGGGCTTTACGAGCAGTACTTC
cdr3_aa: CASSGLAQAGLYEQYF
clone_size: few
d_call: TRBD2
j_call: TRBJ2-7
v_call: TRBV28

cdr3_nt: TGTGCCTGGAGTGTCTCTCTTATAGCCACTGAAGCTTTCTTT
cdr3_aa: CAWSVSLIATEAFF
clone_size: .
d_call: .
j_call: TRBJ1-1
v_call: TRBV30

cdr3_nt: TGTGCCTGGAGTGCGGACAGGGGGCATGGCTACACCTTC
cdr3_aa: CAWSADRGHGYTF
clone_size: few
d_call: TRBD1
j_call: TRBJ1-2
v_call: TRBV30

cdr3_nt: TGTGCCAGCAGCCCGACCCACAATGAGCAGTTCTTC
cdr3_aa: CASSPTHNEQFF
clone_size: few
d_call: .
j_call: TRBJ2-1
v_call: TRBV7-8

cdr3_nt: TGTGCCAGCAGTAAACTAGCCGTTGTAAACAATGAGCAGTTCTTC
cdr3_aa: CASSKLAVVNNEQFF
clone_size: few
d_call: .
j_call: TRBJ2-1
v_call: TRBV28

cdr3_nt: TGTGCCAGCAGCTTAAGGGGGCTCACTAGGACTGAAGCTTTCTTT
cdr3_aa: CASSLRGLTRTEAFF
clone_size: few
d_call: TRBD1
j_call: TRBJ1-1
v_call: TRBV7-2

cdr3_nt: TGTGCCAGCAGCTTATCCAGCCATGAGCAGTTCTTC
cdr3_aa: CASSLSSHEQFF
clone_size: few
d_call: .
j_call: TRBJ2-1
v_call: TRBV7-9

cdr3_nt: TGTGCCAGCGCGTCCTACGGGCCTTCAAATGAGCAGTTCTTC
cdr3_aa: CASASYGPSNEQFF
clone_size: .
d_call: .
j_call: TRBJ2-1
v_call: TRBV27

cdr3_nt: TGTGCCAGTAGTGGCCGCGTCGGCTCTAACTATGGCTACACCTTC
cdr3_aa: CASSGRVGSNYGYTF
clone_size: .
d_call: .
j_call: TRBJ1-2
v_call: TRBV19

cdr3_nt: TGTGCCAGCAGCCCCAGGGGGGACAAAAACATTCAGTACTTC
cdr3_aa: CASSPRGDKNIQYF
clone_size: few
d_call: .
j_call: TRBJ2-4
v_call: TRBV12-3/TRBV12-4

cdr3_nt: TGTGCCAGCAGTTTTCAAGGGTATCAGCCCCAGCATTTT
cdr3_aa: CASSFQGYQPQHF
clone_size: few
d_call: .
j_call: TRBJ1-5
v_call: TRBV12-3/TRBV12-4

cdr3_nt: TGTGCCAGCAGCACTCGGGATTCGGGGTTCGCAGATACGCAGTATTTT
cdr3_aa: CASSTRDSGFADTQYF
clone_size: .
d_call: .
j_call: TRBJ2-3
v_call: TRBV5-4

cdr3_nt: TGTGCCAGCAGCCCACCCGGGACAGGGGGCGAGAGGGGCAATCAGCCCCAGCATTTT
cdr3_aa: CASSPPGTGGERGNQPQHF
clone_size: many
d_call: TRBD1
j_call: TRBJ1-5
v_call: TRBV7-2

cdr3_nt: TGTGCCAGCAGTTTAGCGACAGCAAAAGCTTTCTTT
cdr3_aa: CASSLATAKAFF
clone_size: .
d_call: .
j_call: TRBJ1-1
v_call: TRBV12-3/TRBV12-4

cdr3_nt: TGTGCCAGTGACAACAGGCCAGCCTATTATGGCTACACCTTC
cdr3_aa: CASDNRPAYYGYTF
clone_size: few
d_call: .
j_call: TRBJ1-2
v_call: TRBV28

cdr3_nt: TGTGCCAGCAGAAAAATGGGACTAGCGGGATCGACCGAGCAGTACTTC
cdr3_aa: CASRKMGLAGSTEQYF
clone_size: few
d_call: TRBD2
j_call: TRBJ2-7
v_call: TRBV6-2/TRBV6-3

cdr3_nt: TGTGCCAGCAGTTTAGTAAACGGCGGAGGCTACACCTTC
cdr3_aa: CASSLVNGGGYTF
clone_size: .
d_call: .
j_call: TRBJ1-2
v_call: TRBV12-3/TRBV12-4

cdr3_nt: TGTGCCAGCAGACGCGGGACTAGCGGTGCAGCAGATACGCAGTATTTT
cdr3_aa: CASRRGTSGAADTQYF
clone_size: few
d_call: TRBD2
j_call: TRBJ2-3
v_call: TRBV11-2